These T cell receptor beta chains were read from a single sample in a study of T cell responses to AZD1222 COVID-19 vaccine. This table comes from immunoSEQ multiplex PCR, and its TCRdb copy is limited to in-frame clones, with some not included. This sample yields 120,000 to 150,000 clones, of which under 95% are seen a single time; around 2.7% belongs to the top ten. Sequencing used peripheral blood, obtained on day 0 of AZD1222 vaccination. All receptors come from an adult in good health. Each CDR3 is given with its conserved first and last residue. Each record gives: clone size, V gene, D gene, J gene, CDR3 protein, CDR3 DNA. A D gene is named only where the DNA matches it firmly. Clone size appears in some rows only: once, few, many, or a class for an expanded clone.

size: NA; V: TRBV6-5; D: TRBD1; J: TRBJ2-3; CDR3: CASSYRDRLTDTQYF; DNA: TGTGCCAGCAGCTATCGGGACAGGCTCACAGATACGCAGTATTTT
size: NA; V: TRBV28; D: NA; J: TRBJ1-1; CDR3: CASSLPLNTEAFF; DNA: TGTGCCAGCAGTTTACCCCTTAACACTGAAGCTTTCTTT
size: few; V: TRBV10-3; D: NA; J: TRBJ1-2; CDR3: CAIHTYYGYTF; DNA: TGTGCCATCCACACCTACTATGGCTACACCTTC
size: NA; V: TRBV10-2; D: TRBD1; J: TRBJ2-7; CDR3: CASWVLTGQGVWEQYF; DNA: TGCGCCAGCTGGGTCCTAACGGGACAGGGTGTTTGGGAGCAGTACTTC
size: NA; V: TRBV6-1; D: NA; J: TRBJ2-7; CDR3: CASSERNPSAYEQYF; DNA: TGTGCCAGCAGTGAAAGGAACCCCTCCGCCTACGAGCAGTACTTC
size: NA; V: TRBV27; D: NA; J: TRBJ2-7; CDR3: CASSLGPAGNEQYF; DNA: TGTGCCAGCAGTTTGGGACCGGCCGGAAACGAGCAGTACTTC
size: few; V: TRBV9; D: NA; J: TRBJ2-2; CDR3: CASSTQGVGYTGELFF; DNA: TGTGCCAGCAGCACGCAGGGAGTGGGGTACACCGGGGAGCTGTTTTTT
size: NA; V: TRBV5-1; D: NA; J: TRBJ2-1; CDR3: CASKKGGGVYYNEQFF; DNA: TGCGCCAGCAAGAAGGGAGGCGGGGTCTACTACAATGAGCAGTTCTTC
size: NA; V: TRBV7-9; D: NA; J: TRBJ2-7; CDR3: CASTPTSDYEQYF; DNA: TGTGCCAGCACCCCAACGTCGGATTACGAGCAGTACTTC
size: NA; V: TRBV6-1; D: TRBD1; J: TRBJ1-2; CDR3: CASSEEDRLGYGYTF; DNA: TGTGCCAGCAGTGAAGAGGACAGGCTAGGCTATGGCTACACCTTC
size: NA; V: TRBV14; D: NA; J: TRBJ2-7; CDR3: CASSQVSTEQYF; DNA: TGTGCCAGCAGCCAAGTTAGTACCGAGCAGTACTTC
size: NA; V: TRBV24-1; D: NA; J: TRBJ2-3; CDR3: CATRSRWGTDTQYF; DNA: TGTGCCACCAGAAGTCGTTGGGGCACAGATACGCAGTATTTT
size: NA; V: TRBV2; D: NA; J: TRBJ2-7; CDR3: CASIPRRERYEQYF; DNA: TGTGCCAGCATACCAAGGAGGGAGAGGTACGAGCAGTACTTC
size: NA; V: TRBV28; D: NA; J: TRBJ1-2; CDR3: CASSRFSRGYTF; DNA: TGTGCCAGCAGTCGTTTCTCCCGGGGCTACACCTTC
size: NA; V: TRBV5-1; D: TRBD1; J: TRBJ2-7; CDR3: CASSPTGQGPHEQYF; DNA: TGCGCCAGCAGCCCCACTGGACAGGGGCCCCACGAGCAGTACTTC
size: NA; V: TRBV3-1/TRBV3-2; D: NA; J: TRBJ2-7; CDR3: CASSQAGHPSYEQYF; DNA: TGTGCCAGCAGCCAAGCTGGACACCCCTCCTACGAGCAGTACTTC
size: NA; V: TRBV19; D: NA; J: TRBJ1-5; CDR3: CASSGPAESQPQHF; DNA: TGTGCCAGTAGTGGCCCCGCTGAGAGCCAGCCCCAGCATTTT
size: NA; V: TRBV4-2; D: TRBD1; J: TRBJ1-6; CDR3: CASSQPGQLSPLHF; DNA: TGTGCCAGCAGCCAACCGGGACAGCTTTCACCCCTCCACTTT
size: NA; V: TRBV28; D: TRBD1; J: TRBJ1-6; CDR3: CASTPGQGDSPLHF; DNA: TGTGCCAGCACCCCGGGACAGGGGGATTCACCCCTCCACTTT
size: NA; V: TRBV19; D: NA; J: TRBJ1-6; CDR3: CASSIEGSPLHF; DNA: TGTGCCAGTAGTATTGAGGGTTCACCCCTCCACTTT